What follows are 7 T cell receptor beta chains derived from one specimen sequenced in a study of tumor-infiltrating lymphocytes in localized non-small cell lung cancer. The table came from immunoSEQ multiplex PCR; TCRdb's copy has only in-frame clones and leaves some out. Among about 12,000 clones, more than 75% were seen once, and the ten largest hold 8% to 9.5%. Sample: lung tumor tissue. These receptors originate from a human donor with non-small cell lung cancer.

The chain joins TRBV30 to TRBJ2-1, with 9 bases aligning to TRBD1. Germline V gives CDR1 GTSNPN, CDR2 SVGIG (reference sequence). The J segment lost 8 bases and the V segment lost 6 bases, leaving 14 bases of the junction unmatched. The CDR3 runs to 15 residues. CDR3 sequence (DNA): TGTGCCTGCAAAAAGGACAGGGGCTATGGAGATGAGCAGTTCTTC. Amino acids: CACKKDRGYGDEQFF.

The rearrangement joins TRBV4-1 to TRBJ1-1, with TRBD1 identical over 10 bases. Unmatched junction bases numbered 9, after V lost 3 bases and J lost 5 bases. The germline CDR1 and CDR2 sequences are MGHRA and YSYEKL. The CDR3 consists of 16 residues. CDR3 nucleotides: TGCGCCAGCAGCCAGTCCCGGGACAGGGGTGGTACTGAAGCTTTCTTT. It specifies CASSQSRDRGGTEAFF.

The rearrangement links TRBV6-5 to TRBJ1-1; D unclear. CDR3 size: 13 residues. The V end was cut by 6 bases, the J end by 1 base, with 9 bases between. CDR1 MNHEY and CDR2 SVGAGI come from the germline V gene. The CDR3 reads CASSRGWNTEAFF. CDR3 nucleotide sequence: TGTGCCAGCAGCCGGGGATGGAACACTGAAGCTTTCTTT.

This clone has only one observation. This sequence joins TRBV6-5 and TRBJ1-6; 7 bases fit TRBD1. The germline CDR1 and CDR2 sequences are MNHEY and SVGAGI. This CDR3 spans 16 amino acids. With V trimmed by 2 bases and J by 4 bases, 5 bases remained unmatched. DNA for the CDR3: TGTGCCAGCAGTTACAGGGACAGCGTGTATAATTCACCCCTCCACTTT. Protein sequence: CASSYRDSVYNSPLHF.

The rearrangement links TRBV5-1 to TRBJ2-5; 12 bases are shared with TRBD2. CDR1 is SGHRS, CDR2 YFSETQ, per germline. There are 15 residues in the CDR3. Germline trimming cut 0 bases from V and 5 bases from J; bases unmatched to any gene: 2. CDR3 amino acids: CASSLATSGRETQYF. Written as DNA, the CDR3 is TGCGCCAGCAGCTTGGCAACTAGCGGGAGGGAGACCCAGTACTTC.

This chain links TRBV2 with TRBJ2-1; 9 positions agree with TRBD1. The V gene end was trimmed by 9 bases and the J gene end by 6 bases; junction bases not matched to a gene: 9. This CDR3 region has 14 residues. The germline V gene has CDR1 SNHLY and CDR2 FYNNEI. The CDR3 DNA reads TGTGCCAGTAAGGACAGGGGATGGCTCAATGAGCAGTTCTTC. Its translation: CASKDRGWLNEQFF. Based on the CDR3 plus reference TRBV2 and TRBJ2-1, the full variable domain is EPEVTQTPSHQVTQMGQEVILRCVPISNHLYFYWYRQILGQKVEFLVSFYNNEISEKSEIFDDQFSVERPDGSNFTLKIRSTKLEDSAMYFCASKDRGWLNEQFFGPGTRLTVL.

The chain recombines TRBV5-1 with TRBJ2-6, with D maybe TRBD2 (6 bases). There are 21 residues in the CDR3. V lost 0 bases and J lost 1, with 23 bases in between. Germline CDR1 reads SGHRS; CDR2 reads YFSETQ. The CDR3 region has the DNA TGCGCCAGCAGCTTGGTTCGGGGTTTGCCGGCGGGGATTTCTGGGGCCAACGTCCTGACTTTC. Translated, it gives CASSLVRGLPAGISGANVLTF.